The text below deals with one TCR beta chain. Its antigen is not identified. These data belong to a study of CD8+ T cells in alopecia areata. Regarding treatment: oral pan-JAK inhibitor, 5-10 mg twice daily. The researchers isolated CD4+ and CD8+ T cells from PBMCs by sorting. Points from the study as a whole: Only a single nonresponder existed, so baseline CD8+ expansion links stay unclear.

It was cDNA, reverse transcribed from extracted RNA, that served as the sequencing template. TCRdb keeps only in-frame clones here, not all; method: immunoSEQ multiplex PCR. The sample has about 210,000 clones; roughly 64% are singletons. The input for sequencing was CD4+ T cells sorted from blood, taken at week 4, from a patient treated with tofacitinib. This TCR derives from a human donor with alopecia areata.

In DNA, the CDR3 is TGTGCCAGCAGAGGGACAGCAGATAATTCACCCCTCCACTTT. Translating gives CASRGTADNSPLHF. The chain joins TRBV2 to TRBJ1-6, with 7 nucleotides matching TRBD1. CDR3 size: 14 residues. Germline values: CDR1 SNHLY, CDR2 FYNNEI. Trimming at V came to 6 bases and at J to 5 bases, leaving 4 bases not matched to a gene.